Each of the 27 T cell receptor beta chains below was sequenced from the same sample in a study. The sorted Tregs were CD4+CD25+CD127-/low cells. TCRdb reprocessed the 5' RACE reads via MiXCR and lists one record per CDR3 protein. The table lists more than 9,500 distinct CDR3 sequences, 45% to 60% of them singletons, with approximately 12% in the top ten. Sequenced material: tumor-infiltrating Tregs sorted from the breast tumor. The receptors stem from a female donor with breast cancer.

The chain couples TRBV20-1 to TRBJ1-1; no reliable D call. The CDR3 spans 15 residues. V shed 3 bases and J shed 1 base, with 15 bases lying between them. Germline CDR1 and CDR2: DFQATT and SNEGSKA (reference sequence). Here the CDR3 reads CSARDWASENTEAFF. DNA for the CDR3: TGCAGTGCTAGGGATTGGGCCTCTGAGAACACTGAAGCTTTCTTT.

The rearrangement links TRBV7-3 to TRBJ2-3; no firm D call. Trimming cost V 0 bases and J 3 bases, with 10 bases left between them. The CDR3 contains 15 residues. Germline V gene lookup returns CDR1 SGHTA and CDR2 FQGTGA. In nucleotides, the CDR3 is TGTGCCAGCAGCTTAACAGGGATGAGGACAGATACGCAGTATTTT. Amino acids: CASSLTGMRTDTQYF.

The gene calls are TRBV4-3 and TRBJ1-5; D call uncertain. V was trimmed by 1 base and J by 9 bases, leaving 13 bases between them. The CDR3 is 14 residues long. The germline gives CDR1 LGHNA, CDR2 YSLEER. The CDR3 DNA reads as TGCGCCAGCAGCCAAGCGAACGAAGATACGCCCCAGCATTTT. Amino acid sequence: CASSQANEDTPQHF.

This chain uses TRBV10-3 with TRBJ2-7; D is undetermined. This CDR3 region has 12 residues. CDR1 and CDR2 from the germline V gene are ENHRY and SYGVKD. The ends were cut back, 2 bases at V and 4 bases at J, with 6 bases in the middle. The CDR3 bases are TGTGCCATCAGTGAGAAGGGATACGAGCAGTACGTC. As protein: CAISEKGYEQYV.

This clonotype has a handful of counts. The CDR3 here is CASSWTSGSYNEQFF. DNA for the CDR3: TGTGCCAGCAGCTGGACTAGCGGGAGCTACAATGAGCAGTTCTTC. J is TRBJ2-1 and V is TRBV7-9, with 13 positions matching TRBD2. Looked up from germline, CDR1 is SEHNR and CDR2 is FQNEAQ (reference sequence). The junction had 0 bases not matched to a gene; V was cut back by 4 bases and J by 3 bases. The CDR3 contains 15 residues.

This clonotype was detected once. The rearrangement links TRBV12-3 or TRBV12-4 to TRBJ2-1; 10 positions agree with TRBD2. This CDR3 region has 13 residues. After removal of 8 bases from V and 6 bases from J, the junction contained 4 bases not matched to a gene. This chain's CDR3 is CASCLAGVNEQFF. The CDR3 DNA sequence: TGTGCCAGCTGCCTAGCGGGAGTCAATGAGCAGTTCTTC.

The V call is TRBV12-3 or TRBV12-4, the J call TRBJ2-7; tentative D call: TRBD2 (5 bases). V was shortened by 6 bases and J by 0 bases, with 9 bases between the two germline ends. The CDR3 is made up of 13 amino acids. As DNA, the CDR3 is TGTGCCAGCAGGTCCCGGGACTCCTACGAGCAGTACGTC. Translation gives CASRSRDSYEQYV.

DNA for the CDR3: TGTGCCACCAGCAGCCTAGCGGGAGACAATGAGCAGTTCTTC. Translating it yields CATSSLAGDNEQFF. The V gene is TRBV15, the J gene TRBJ2-1; 10 nucleotides line up with TRBD2. V shed 3 bases and J 5 bases; nucleotides not matched to a gene: 1. The CDR3 runs to 14 residues. Germline values: CDR1 LNHNV, CDR2 YYDKDF (reference sequence). Variable domain in full (rest from reference TRBV15 and TRBJ2-1): DAMVIQNPRYQVTQFGKPVTLSCSQTLNHNVMYWYQQKSSQAPKLLFHYYDKDFNNEADTPDNFQSRRPNTSFCFLDIRSPGLGDTAMYLCATSSLAGDNEQFFGPGTRLTVL.

The rearrangement joins TRBV11-2 to TRBJ2-2; 7 bases are shared with TRBD1. Germline CDR1 and CDR2: SGHAT and FQNNGV. The CDR3 is 14 amino acids. Germline trimming cut 5 bases from V and 3 bases from J; bases unmatched to any gene: 3. The CDR3 DNA reads as TGTGCCAGCAGCCCAGGGACAGACACCGGGGAGCTGTTTTTT. Protein: CASSPGTDTGELFF.

This clonotype was seen only once. This rearrangement joins TRBV15 to TRBJ2-2; 10 bases match TRBD2. CDR1 and CDR2 (germline): LNHNV, YYDKDF (reference sequence). This CDR3 is built from 17 residues. Germline trimming cut 3 bases from V and 9 bases from J; bases unmatched to any gene: 13. The CDR3 bases are TGTGCCACCAGCAGTCCCCAGCGGGAGGGCCTTCGGAGGGAGCTGTTTTTT. It yields the protein CATSSPQREGLRRELFF.

This clonotype was seen just once. A read error is possible here, since a much larger clone lies one base away. The CDR3 does not close with the conserved phenylalanine or tryptophan, likely indicating a read error. The rearrangement uses TRBV5-4 and TRBJ2-7; 8 nucleotides line up with TRBD1. V trimming: 6 bases; J trimming: 2 bases; junction bases outside the gene matches: 4. This CDR3 has 13 amino acids. CDR1 is SGHNT, CDR2 YYREEE, per germline (reference sequence). The CDR3 DNA reads as TGTGCCAGCACTATACAGGGGGCCTACGAGCAGTACTCC. This encodes CASTIQGAYEQYS.

The chain has TRBV19 and TRBJ2-3, with TRBD1 matching 8 bases. V gave up 2 bases and J gave up 6 bases; unmatched junction bases: 4. Germline lookup yields CDR1 LNHDA and CDR2 SQIVND (reference sequence). There are 14 residues in the CDR3. The CDR3 loop reads CASSINQGADTQYF. The DNA for the CDR3 is TGTGCCAGTAGTATAAACCAGGGGGCGGATACGCAGTATTTT.

The rearrangement joins TRBV4-3 to TRBJ1-6; D is perhaps TRBD1 (6 bases). The germline gives CDR1 LGHNA, CDR2 YSLEER. The ends were cut back, 2 bases at V and 6 bases at J, with 11 bases in the middle. The CDR3 has 15 amino acids. CDR3 in DNA: TGCGCCAGCAGCCAAAGGGGGGAGGGTAATTCACCCCTCCACTTT. It translates to CASSQRGEGNSPLHF.

This clonotype was seen a few times. The chain joins TRBV4-3 to TRBJ2-2, with 11 nucleotides matching TRBD2. The CDR3 consists of 16 residues. In germline, CDR1 is LGHNA, CDR2 YSLEER. The V gene end was trimmed by 4 bases and the J gene end by 2 bases; junction bases not matched to a gene: 3. The CDR3 loop reads CASSPGLAENTGELFF. Here the CDR3 DNA reads TGCGCCAGCAGCCCGGGACTAGCGGAAAACACCGGGGAGCTGTTTTTT.

The rearrangement links TRBV4-1 to TRBJ2-4; no firm D call. Trimming removed 4 bases from V and 0 bases from J, with 10 bases in between. The CDR3 spans 15 residues. Germline CDR1 MGHRA, CDR2 YSYEKL. The CDR3 DNA is TGCGCCAGCAGCCCCCACCCGGGAGCCAAAAACATTCAGTACTTC. As protein: CASSPHPGAKNIQYF.

This clonotype occurred a few times. The chain has TRBV6-5 and TRBJ2-3, with TRBD2 matching over 8 bases. Germline loops: CDR1 MNHEY, CDR2 SVGAGI. This CDR3 spans 17 amino acids. The trim removed 6 bases at V and 7 bases at J, leaving 18 bases unmatched. CDR3 nucleotides: TGTGCCAGCAGACCTGAGCCCCGACGGGAGGGGGTAAATACGCAGTATTTT. Its translation: CASRPEPRREGVNTQYF.

The V and J genes are TRBV18 and TRBJ2-1; TRBD2 aligns across 8 bases. The V gene's germline CDR1 is KGHSH and CDR2 LQKENI. Germline trimming cut 1 base from V and 10 bases from J; bases unmatched to any gene: 6. The CDR3 is made up of 14 amino acids. The CDR3 here is CASSPQAGDREQFF. The CDR3 nucleotides are TGTGCCAGCTCACCACAAGCGGGAGATCGAGAGCAGTTCTTC.

V gene TRBV6-2 or TRBV6-3 combines with J gene TRBJ2-7; D is uncertain. CDR3 length: 14 residues. V lost 1 base and J 0 bases, leaving 7 bases between the germline ends. Germline V lookup: CDR1 MNHEY, CDR2 SVGEGT. Written as DNA, the CDR3 is TGTGCCAGCAGTTACTTGCGGTCCTCCTACGAGCAGTACTTC. This sequence encodes CASSYLRSSYEQYF.

The table lists this clonotype with a count of one. The chain combines TRBV15 with TRBJ2-3; D gene unclear. Germline assignment: CDR1 LNHNV and CDR2 YYDKDF (reference sequence). V lost 3 bases and J lost 9, with 13 bases in between. This CDR3 is 13 amino acids long. The CDR3 reads CATSSSGFSTQYF. CDR3 coding DNA: TGTGCCACCAGCAGTTCCGGGTTTTCGACGCAGTATTTT.

Only one count was recorded for this clonotype. The V and J genes are TRBV12-3 or TRBV12-4 and TRBJ1-6; possible D gene TRBD1, 6 bases. CDR3 length equals 15 residues. Trimming took off 3 bases at V and 10 bases at J, with 16 bases between the two ends. The CDR3: CASSFSVGGGSPLHF. The CDR3 DNA reads as TGTGCCAGCAGTTTCTCCGTGGGGGGCGGCTCACCCCTCCACTTT.

The chain combines TRBV20-1 with TRBJ2-3, with D tentatively TRBD2 (5 bases). Germline V gene lookup returns CDR1 DFQATT and CDR2 SNEGSKA (reference sequence). Trimming removed 5 bases at V and 8 bases at J, with 17 bases between. The CDR3 sequence is 13 residues long. The CDR3 bases are TGCAGTGCTGCGAGCCGCTTTGGGAGTACGCAGTATTTT. Translation: CSAASRFGSTQYF.

This chain uses TRBV7-2 with TRBJ2-7; D is unresolved. Trimming stripped 0 bases from V and 2 bases from J, with 8 bases between. CDR1 is SGHTA and CDR2 is FQGNSA in the germline V gene. The CDR3 length is 14 residues. The CDR3 region is CASSLAPNPYEQYV. The DNA of the CDR3 is TGTGCCAGCAGCTTAGCCCCAAACCCCTACGAGCAGTACGTC.

This clonotype has just one count. The chain uses TRBV5-5 and TRBJ1-5; tentatively, D is TRBD1 (6 bases). Germline V gene lookup returns CDR1 SGHKS and CDR2 YYEKEE (reference sequence). V lost 1 base and J lost 6, with 14 bases in between. The CDR3 covers 15 residues. The CDR3, as DNA: TGTGCCAGCAGCTTGTCAGGGGATCGGTTTCAGCCCCAGCATTTT. Amino acid sequence: CASSLSGDRFQPQHF.

Remarks on this clonotype: The CDR3 does not end in the conserved phenylalanine or tryptophan, so this is likely a read error. The gene calls are TRBV7-6 and TRBJ2-1; no firm D call. CDR1 is SGHVS and CDR2 is FNYEAQ in the germline V gene. Trimming removed 4 bases from V and 10 bases from J, with 11 bases in between. The CDR3 is 12 amino acids. The CDR3 nucleotides read TGTGCCAGCAGCTCCTTCGGTAGAGAGCAGTTCCTC. Amino acids: CASSSFGREQFL.

This rearrangement joins TRBV7-9 to TRBJ2-7; D remains ambiguous. The V gene lost 1 base and the J gene lost 5 bases, with 9 bases spanning the gap. CDR1 and CDR2 (germline): SEHNR, FQNEAQ (reference sequence). The CDR3 is 13 residues long. CDR3 loop: CASSLVVTDEQYV. The DNA of the CDR3 is TGTGCCAGCAGCTTAGTAGTAACAGACGAGCAGTACGTC.

This sequence joins TRBV5-6 and TRBJ2-7, with 8 bases matching TRBD1. CDR3 length equals 15 residues. Germline V gives CDR1 SGHDT, CDR2 YYEEEE. CDR3 sequence reads: CASSLWTGFFSEQHV. The DNA of the CDR3 is TGTGCCAGCAGCTTGTGGACAGGGTTTTTCTCCGAGCAGCACGTC.

The chain couples TRBV11-2 to TRBJ2-7, with TRBD2 as a possible D gene (5 bases). The CDR3 runs to 16 residues. Germline V CDR1 and CDR2: SGHAT, FQNNGV. Trimming took off 3 bases at V and 1 base at J, with 16 bases between the two ends. The CDR3: CASSFSVSGRSYEQYF. The CDR3 region has the DNA TGTGCCAGCAGCTTTAGTGTGTCGGGAAGATCCTACGAGCAGTACTTC.